The next 26 T cell receptor beta chains were all read from a single sample in a study of CD8+ T cells in alopecia areata (dated by TCRdb to between 2017 and 2018). Receptor libraries were prepared by the immunoSEQ multiplex PCR assay. For TCR sequencing, RNA was extracted from every sample and reverse transcribed into cDNA to serve as template. TCRdb retrieved this table from immuneACCESS and kept in-frame rearrangements only. Not all clones are present; in checked studies, unresolved V genes account for under half, and no reason is known for the remainder. The sample has some 130,000 clones on record, about 50% of them singletons. The top ten constitute about 0.5% of the sample. What this sample's time point label stands for: 4 weeks on oral tofacitinib. In light of the paper, this sample's treatment or condition label describes: oral pan-JAK inhibitor, 5-10 mg twice daily. Sequenced here: CD4+ T cells sorted from blood, sampled at week 4, from a patient treated with tofacitinib. All receptors derive from a human donor with alopecia areata.

This clone was recorded only once. The identical CDR3 is also encoded by other nucleotide sequences in the sample. The gene calls are TRBV29-1 and TRBJ1-1; D uncertain. The CDR3 contains 13 residues. V was pared by 2 bases and J by 1 base, with 8 bases between. CDR1 is SQVTM, CDR2 ANQGSEA, per germline. CDR3: CSVERRSNTEAFF. The CDR3 nucleotides read TGCAGCGTTGAACGCAGGTCGAACACTGAAGCTTTCTTT.

The genes are TRBV30 and TRBJ1-5; TRBD1 might be the D (5 bases). The CDR3 runs 12 residues. Germline V gives CDR1 GTSNPN, CDR2 SVGIG (reference sequence). V lost 3 bases and J 4 bases, leaving 7 bases between the germline ends. The CDR3 here is CAWRQGNQPQHF. CDR3 nucleotide sequence: TGTGCCTGGAGGCAGGGAAATCAGCCCCAGCATTTT.

The chain combines TRBV7-2 with TRBJ1-2; 8 positions agree with TRBD1. Germline CDR1 is SGHTA and CDR2 is FQGNSA. V shed 2 bases and J 2 bases; nucleotides not matched to a gene: 1. There are 14 residues in the CDR3. CDR3 bases: TGTGCCAGCAGCTTAAACAGGGGGAACTATGGCTACACCTTC. Its translation is CASSLNRGNYGYTF.

The chain employs TRBV2 and TRBJ1-2; D is ambiguous. The germline CDR1 and CDR2 sequences are SNHLY and FYNNEI. V was cut by 3 bases and J by 3 bases, with 11 bases left in between. This CDR3 is built from 14 residues. The CDR3 DNA sequence: TGTGCCAGCAGTGATCCCGGGAGCTACTATGGCTACACCTTC. Protein sequence: CASSDPGSYYGYTF.

The chain joins TRBV30 to TRBJ2-1; 7 bases line up with TRBD1. In germline, CDR1 is GTSNPN, CDR2 SVGIG (reference sequence). The J segment lost 4 bases and the V segment lost 5 bases, leaving 5 bases of the junction unmatched. The CDR3 has 13 residues. The CDR3 loop reads CAWAPGQYNEQFF. In DNA form, the CDR3 reads TGTGCCTGGGCCCCGGGACAGTACAATGAGCAGTTCTTC.

This clone was counted only a few times. J is TRBJ2-7 and V is TRBV5-1, with D unclear. V dropped 0 bases and J dropped 6 bases, with 4 bases sitting between them. The germline V gene has CDR1 SGHRS and CDR2 YFSETQ. The CDR3 consists of 11 residues. CDR3 nucleotides: TGCGCCAGCAGCTTGGGTGGCGAGCAGTACTTC. Translating it yields CASSLGGEQYF.

The rearrangement links TRBV29-1 to TRBJ1-2; no firm D call. There are 12 residues in the CDR3. CDR1 SQVTM and CDR2 ANQGSEA come from the germline V gene. Trimming took off 6 bases at V and 2 bases at J, with 10 bases between the two ends. In DNA, the CDR3 is TGCAGCGTCGTAGACAACAACTATGGCTACACCTTC. This encodes CSVVDNNYGYTF.

The chain is built from TRBV5-1 and TRBJ1-2; 10 positions match TRBD1. The CDR3 sequence is 15 residues long. Germline V gene sequence: CDR1 SGHRS, CDR2 YFSETQ. With 4 bases clipped from V and 7 bases from J, the junction kept 10 bases outside the gene matches. The CDR3, as DNA: TGCGCCAGCAGCCTGGGCGGGACAGGGGTTTCTGGCTACACCTTC. Protein sequence: CASSLGGTGVSGYTF.

The genes are TRBV30 and TRBJ2-4, with D unclear. V was pared by 3 bases and J by 8 bases, with 8 bases between. CDR1 and CDR2 (germline): GTSNPN, SVGIG (reference sequence). The CDR3 is made up of 11 amino acids. CDR3 in amino acids: CAWSLQYIQYF. For the CDR3, the DNA is TGTGCCTGGAGCCTCCAGTACATTCAGTACTTC.

The table lists this clone with a few counts. The chain has TRBV29-1 and TRBJ2-5; the D is unclear. With 4 bases removed from V and 7 bases from J, the gap between germline ends came to 16 bases. The CDR3 extends over 13 amino acids. The germline V gene encodes CDR1 SQVTM and CDR2 ANQGSEA. CDR3 coding DNA: TGCAGCGTTGTCCTTCTAACGATCGGGACCCAGTACTTC. Protein sequence: CSVVLLTIGTQYF. The full variable domain, completed using reference TRBV29-1 and TRBJ2-5, is SAVISQKPSRDICQRGTSLTIQCQVDSQVTMMFWYRQQPGQSLTLIATANQGSEATYESGFVIDKFPISRPNLTFSTLTVSNMSPEDSSIYLCSVVLLTIGTQYFGPGTRLLVL.

This clone was counted only a few times. The J gene is TRBJ2-2, the V gene TRBV21-1. TRBV21-1 is listed as a pseudogene. The CDR3 totals 10 residues. CDR3 sequence: CASLHGELFF. As DNA, the CDR3 is TGTGCCAGCTTGCACGGGGAGCTGTTTTTT.

This clone has more than one count but fewer than ten. The rearrangement uses TRBV29-1 and TRBJ1-4, with unresolved D. The CDR3 has 13 residues. From germline, CDR1 is SQVTM and CDR2 ANQGSEA. The germline V and J ends were trimmed by 6 bases and 5 bases, with 13 bases remaining between them. For the CDR3, the DNA is TGCAGCGTAGGCCTTTTAGCGAATGAAAAACTGTTTTTT. Its protein is CSVGLLANEKLFF. Looking up the rest from reference TRBV29-1 and TRBJ1-4 gives the full variable domain: SAVISQKPSRDICQRGTSLTIQCQVDSQVTMMFWYRQQPGQSLTLIATANQGSEATYESGFVIDKFPISRPNLTFSTLTVSNMSPEDSSIYLCSVGLLANEKLFFGSGTQLSVL.

The rearrangement links TRBV9 to TRBJ2-3; the match to TRBD1 covers 8 bases. The CDR3 contains 15 residues. The ends lost 6 bases at V and 2 bases at J; junction bases unmatched: 8. Per germline, CDR1 SGDLS and CDR2 YYNGEE. The CDR3 sequence: CASTQGDRLTDTQYF. The CDR3 nucleotides read TGTGCCAGCACCCAGGGGGACAGGCTCACAGATACGCAGTATTTT.

Concerning this clone itself: The junction and the germline gene differ at one end; a read error may be behind it. V is TRBV29-1 and J is TRBJ1-1; no clear D. This CDR3 is built from 9 residues. CDR1 is SQVTM, CDR2 ANQGSEA, per germline. The CDR3, as DNA: TGCAGCGTTGAATGGCAGCCAGAATTT. Amino acid sequence: CSVEWQPEF.

In this sample, this clone turned up many times. The chain couples TRBV11-1 to TRBJ2-1; 7 bases line up with TRBD1. CDR1 SGHAT and CDR2 FQDESV come from the germline V gene (reference sequence). The V and J ends lost 5 bases and 7 bases, in that order; junction bases with no gene match: 8. The CDR3 has 14 residues. The CDR3 is CASSRQGRGNEQFF. CDR3 nucleotides: TGTGCCAGCAGCCGACAGGGCAGGGGGAATGAGCAGTTCTTC. Full variable domain (missing parts from reference TRBV11-1 and TRBJ2-1): EAEVAQSPRYKITEKSQAVAFWCDPISGHATLYWYRQILGQGPELLVQFQDESVVDDSQLPKDRFSAERLKGVDSTLKIQPAELGDSAMYLCASSRQGRGNEQFFGPGTRLTVL.

The chain recombines TRBV7-9 with TRBJ1-2; 7 bases match TRBD1. The CDR3 extends over 14 amino acids. The germline CDR1 and CDR2 sequences are SEHNR and FQNEAQ (reference sequence). The V gene end was trimmed by 3 bases and the J gene end by 8 bases; junction bases not matched to a gene: 9. The CDR3 loop is CASSLTGIDRGYTF. In DNA form, the CDR3 reads TGTGCCAGCAGCTTGACAGGGATAGATCGGGGCTACACCTTC.

The chain couples TRBV5-6 to TRBJ2-2; 7 bases fit TRBD1. The germline V gene has CDR1 SGHDT and CDR2 YYEEEE. The CDR3 runs 16 residues. With V trimmed by 1 base and J by 7 bases, 10 bases remained unmatched. CDR3 DNA sequence: TGTGCCAGCAGCTTGTGGCAGGGGGATAGGGTCGGGGAGCTGTTTTTT. Its protein is CASSLWQGDRVGELFF.

This clone was seen more than once but under ten times. This chain links TRBV10-3 with TRBJ1-1, with D uncertain. From germline, CDR1 is ENHRY and CDR2 SYGVKD. Between the trimmed V and J ends, which lost 4 bases and 0 bases, there was a span of 24 bases. This CDR3 has 19 amino acids. The CDR3, as DNA: TGTGCCATCAGTGGGTATGTGTTCTTGGGGAACAATATGAACACTGAAGCTTTCTTT. Protein product: CAISGYVFLGNNMNTEAFF.

This clone was seen only once. This sequence joins TRBV2 and TRBJ2-2; D uncertain. Germline V gives CDR1 SNHLY, CDR2 FYNNEI. This CDR3 is built from 11 residues. Trimming left V 0 bases short and J 7 bases short, with 0 bases between. The DNA of the CDR3 is TGTGCCAGCAGTGAAGCCGGGGAGCTGTTTTTT. Amino acid sequence: CASSEAGELFF.

CDR3 in amino acids: CASSPREVTDTQYF. For the CDR3, the DNA is TGCGCCAGCAGTCCGCGGGAGGTCACAGATACGCAGTATTTT. The chain is built from TRBV10-2 and TRBJ2-3; TRBD2 agrees at 8 bases. The CDR3 sequence is 14 residues long. Trimming cost V 5 bases and J 2 bases; bases outside gene matches: 3. CDR1 is WSHSY, CDR2 SAAADI, per germline.

The genes are TRBV7-9 and TRBJ1-2; D unclear. Per germline, CDR1 SEHNR and CDR2 FQNEAQ (reference sequence). V lost 2 bases to trimming and J lost 6 bases, with 16 bases between them. The CDR3 has 15 residues. The CDR3 nucleotides read TGTGCCAGCAGCTTATCATTAGCAGGAGGAGATGGCTACACCTTC. It specifies CASSLSLAGGDGYTF.

This clone was observed a few times. The V and J genes are TRBV29-1 and TRBJ2-1, with TRBD2 identical over 8 bases. The CDR3 contains 15 residues. The ends lost 3 bases at V and 3 bases at J; junction bases unmatched: 7. Germline values: CDR1 SQVTM, CDR2 ANQGSEA. The CDR3 protein is CSVERFGTSYNEQFF. The CDR3 DNA reads as TGCAGCGTTGAGCGGTTTGGGACTAGCTACAATGAGCAGTTCTTC.

The chain is built from TRBV5-6 and TRBJ2-4; TRBD1 aligns across 7 bases. The CDR3 runs 19 residues. CDR1 is SGHDT, CDR2 YYEEEE, per germline. V shed 4 bases, J shed 1 base, and the junction held 17 bases outside the gene matches. Here the CDR3 reads CASSPTRRGQWWAKNIQYF. Here the CDR3 DNA reads TGTGCCAGCAGCCCAACACGAAGGGGACAGTGGTGGGCCAAAAACATTCAGTACTTC.

This clone showed up just a few times. The V gene is TRBV29-1, the J gene TRBJ2-3; D is unclear. The CDR3 runs 11 residues. Trimming stripped 7 bases from V and 0 bases from J, with 5 bases between. CDR1 and CDR2 from the germline V gene are SQVTM and ANQGSEA. The CDR3 loop reads CSEASTDTQYF. As DNA, the CDR3 is TGCAGCGAGGCTAGCACAGATACGCAGTATTTT.

V usage is TRBV5-1 and J usage is TRBJ2-7, with D possibly matching TRBD2 (5 bases). The CDR3 loop spans 14 amino acids. Trimming pared 4 bases from V and 2 bases from J, leaving 13 bases between. Germline-derived CDR1 and CDR2 are SGHRS and YFSETQ. The CDR3 spells CASSQDPRAYEQYF. Here the CDR3 DNA reads TGCGCCAGCAGCCAGGACCCGAGGGCCTACGAGCAGTACTTC.

The rearrangement uses TRBV29-1 and TRBJ2-2; 9 bases line up with TRBD1. The ends lost 6 bases at V and 4 bases at J; junction bases unmatched: 9. The CDR3 has 15 residues. Germline V CDR1 and CDR2: SQVTM, ANQGSEA. CDR3 sequence: CSVPRGQGFTGELFF. The CDR3 DNA sequence: TGCAGCGTCCCCCGGGGACAGGGATTCACCGGGGAGCTGTTTTTT.